This T cell receptor (beta chain) was captured by sequencing in a study of CD8 T cells in Susac syndrome. An input of roughly 0.5 to 1 ug of RNA was subjected to reverse transcription using random hexamers. TCRdb fed the immunoSEQ multiplex PCR reads into MiXCR, producing one record per CDR3 protein. The sample has approximately 160,000 distinct CDR3 sequences; approximately 95% are singletons. Sequencing input: CD4+ T cells from PBMCs. This receptor was identified in a human donor with Susac syndrome.

CDR3: CASSFTSLETQYF. CDR3 in DNA: TGCGCCAGCAGCTTTACTAGCTTAGAGACCCAGTACTTC. The V and J genes are TRBV5-1 and TRBJ2-5, with D possibly TRBD2 on 6 matching bases. The V and J ends lost 2 bases and 4 bases respectively, with 9 bases between them. Per the germline V gene, CDR1 is SGHRS and CDR2 is YFSETQ. The CDR3 runs 13 residues.